The 10 T cell receptor beta chains below come from one sample, sequenced in a study of beta chain features in type 1 diabetes. General observations from the study: Within each of all four CD4+ subsets, Type 1 diabetes patients had TCRB CDR3s that were moderately but significantly shorter.

Expressed TCRB transcripts were sequenced because the entire RNA isolate underwent reverse transcription. Profiling relied on immunoSEQ multiplex PCR, and the TCRdb table lists in-frame clones only, not all of them. The sample has around 710,000 clones, roughly 12% seen once; the top ten hold 0.095% to 0.15%. No cognate antigen is known for these TCRs. Sequenced sample: naive CD4+ T cells from blood. The receptor set was obtained from a man aged 25-45 years with type 1 diabetes.

This clone appeared a single time. The chain recombines TRBV11-1 with TRBJ2-1, with TRBD2 matching over 9 bases. The CDR3 is made up of 15 amino acids. V was pared by 2 bases and J by 8 bases, with 7 bases of the junction left unmatched. Germline V gives CDR1 SGHAT, CDR2 FQDESV (reference sequence). The chain's CDR3 is CASSLSPSGVDEQFF. CDR3 nucleotides: TGTGCCAGCAGCTTAAGCCCTAGCGGGGTGGATGAGCAGTTCTTC. The whole variable domain, filled in from reference TRBV11-1 and TRBJ2-1, reads EAEVAQSPRYKITEKSQAVAFWCDPISGHATLYWYRQILGQGPELLVQFQDESVVDDSQLPKDRFSAERLKGVDSTLKIQPAELGDSAMYLCASSLSPSGVDEQFFGPGTRLTVL.

This clone was recorded a few times. The rearrangement uses TRBV4-3 and TRBJ2-3, with 14 positions matching TRBD2. This CDR3 has 16 residues. J was trimmed by 5 bases and V by 5 bases; bases with no gene match: 6. CDR1 and CDR2 from the germline V gene are LGHNA and YSLEER. In DNA form, the CDR3 reads TGCGCCAGCAGCTCTCGGACTAGCGGGGGGTTAGATACGCAGTATTTT. The encoded protein is CASSSRTSGGLDTQYF.

In its sample, this clone was seen a few times. This sequence joins TRBV7-2 and TRBJ2-2; D gene ambiguous. V lost 6 bases to trimming and J lost 1 base, with 6 bases between them. Germline V gene data show CDR1 as SGHTA and CDR2 as FQGNSA. There are 13 residues in the CDR3. The CDR3 loop reads CASRRQNTGELFF. CDR3 DNA sequence: TGTGCCAGCAGAAGGCAGAACACCGGGGAGCTGTTTTTT.

V usage is TRBV27 and J usage is TRBJ1-6; D remains unclear. In germline, CDR1 is MNHEY, CDR2 SMNVEV (reference sequence). V was pared by 3 bases and J by 10 bases, with 13 bases between. There are 14 residues in the CDR3. The CDR3 loop is CASSFVGLLSPLHF. DNA for the CDR3: TGTGCCAGCAGTTTCGTGGGGTTATTGTCACCCCTCCACTTT.

The chain carries TRBV9 and TRBJ2-3, with 8 bases identical to TRBD2. With 0 bases clipped from V and 3 bases from J, the junction kept 15 bases outside the gene matches. The length of the CDR3 is 19 residues. Looked up from germline, CDR1 is SGDLS and CDR2 is YYNGEE. CDR3 loop: CASSVEGGLGTPRTDTQYF. In DNA, the CDR3 is TGTGCCAGCAGCGTAGAGGGGGGACTAGGGACGCCAAGAACAGATACGCAGTATTTT.

This clone was counted only a few times. The rearrangement uses TRBV4-1 and TRBJ2-1; 9 bases are shared with TRBD1. Germline loops: CDR1 MGHRA, CDR2 YSYEKL. The V and J ends lost 2 bases and 6 bases, in that order; junction bases with no gene match: 2. The CDR3 has 14 residues. In DNA form, the CDR3 reads TGCGCCAGCAGCCAACCGGGACAGGGCAATGAGCAGTTCTTC. This gives the protein CASSQPGQGNEQFF.

V usage is TRBV29-1 and J usage is TRBJ1-1; no clear D. The CDR3 extends over 14 amino acids. The ends were cut back, 4 bases at V and 3 bases at J, with 15 bases in the middle. CDR1 is SQVTM, CDR2 ANQGSEA, per germline. The CDR3 region has the DNA TGCAGCGTTGTTCCAGGAGTTGAGCACACTGAAGCTTTCTTT. Translation gives CSVVPGVEHTEAFF.

This clone was detected a few times. The V gene is TRBV7-9, the J gene TRBJ1-1; 7 nucleotides align to TRBD1. The CDR3 extends over 12 amino acids. The germline gives CDR1 SEHNR, CDR2 FQNEAQ (reference sequence). The V segment lost 4 bases and the J segment 8 bases; nucleotides outside the gene matches: 4. The CDR3: CASSYGQEEAFF. CDR3 sequence (DNA): TGTGCCAGCAGCTATGGACAGGAAGAAGCTTTCTTT.

This clone appeared a few times. The chain uses TRBV19 and TRBJ2-3; TRBD1 might be the D (5 bases). Per the germline V gene, CDR1 is LNHDA and CDR2 is SQIVND (reference sequence). The CDR3 contains 13 residues. V was pared by 2 bases and J by 4 bases, with 7 bases between. In DNA, the CDR3 is TGTGCCAGTAGTATACAGGGCGCAGATACGCAGTATTTT. Residues: CASSIQGADTQYF.

V is TRBV29-1 and J is TRBJ2-7; D unclear. The CDR3 runs 12 residues. Trimming stripped 5 bases from V and 3 bases from J, with 11 bases between. Looked up from germline, CDR1 is SQVTM and CDR2 is ANQGSEA. Here the CDR3 DNA reads TGCAGCGTTCGTCAACAGTTCTACGAGCAGTACTTC. Residues: CSVRQQFYEQYF.